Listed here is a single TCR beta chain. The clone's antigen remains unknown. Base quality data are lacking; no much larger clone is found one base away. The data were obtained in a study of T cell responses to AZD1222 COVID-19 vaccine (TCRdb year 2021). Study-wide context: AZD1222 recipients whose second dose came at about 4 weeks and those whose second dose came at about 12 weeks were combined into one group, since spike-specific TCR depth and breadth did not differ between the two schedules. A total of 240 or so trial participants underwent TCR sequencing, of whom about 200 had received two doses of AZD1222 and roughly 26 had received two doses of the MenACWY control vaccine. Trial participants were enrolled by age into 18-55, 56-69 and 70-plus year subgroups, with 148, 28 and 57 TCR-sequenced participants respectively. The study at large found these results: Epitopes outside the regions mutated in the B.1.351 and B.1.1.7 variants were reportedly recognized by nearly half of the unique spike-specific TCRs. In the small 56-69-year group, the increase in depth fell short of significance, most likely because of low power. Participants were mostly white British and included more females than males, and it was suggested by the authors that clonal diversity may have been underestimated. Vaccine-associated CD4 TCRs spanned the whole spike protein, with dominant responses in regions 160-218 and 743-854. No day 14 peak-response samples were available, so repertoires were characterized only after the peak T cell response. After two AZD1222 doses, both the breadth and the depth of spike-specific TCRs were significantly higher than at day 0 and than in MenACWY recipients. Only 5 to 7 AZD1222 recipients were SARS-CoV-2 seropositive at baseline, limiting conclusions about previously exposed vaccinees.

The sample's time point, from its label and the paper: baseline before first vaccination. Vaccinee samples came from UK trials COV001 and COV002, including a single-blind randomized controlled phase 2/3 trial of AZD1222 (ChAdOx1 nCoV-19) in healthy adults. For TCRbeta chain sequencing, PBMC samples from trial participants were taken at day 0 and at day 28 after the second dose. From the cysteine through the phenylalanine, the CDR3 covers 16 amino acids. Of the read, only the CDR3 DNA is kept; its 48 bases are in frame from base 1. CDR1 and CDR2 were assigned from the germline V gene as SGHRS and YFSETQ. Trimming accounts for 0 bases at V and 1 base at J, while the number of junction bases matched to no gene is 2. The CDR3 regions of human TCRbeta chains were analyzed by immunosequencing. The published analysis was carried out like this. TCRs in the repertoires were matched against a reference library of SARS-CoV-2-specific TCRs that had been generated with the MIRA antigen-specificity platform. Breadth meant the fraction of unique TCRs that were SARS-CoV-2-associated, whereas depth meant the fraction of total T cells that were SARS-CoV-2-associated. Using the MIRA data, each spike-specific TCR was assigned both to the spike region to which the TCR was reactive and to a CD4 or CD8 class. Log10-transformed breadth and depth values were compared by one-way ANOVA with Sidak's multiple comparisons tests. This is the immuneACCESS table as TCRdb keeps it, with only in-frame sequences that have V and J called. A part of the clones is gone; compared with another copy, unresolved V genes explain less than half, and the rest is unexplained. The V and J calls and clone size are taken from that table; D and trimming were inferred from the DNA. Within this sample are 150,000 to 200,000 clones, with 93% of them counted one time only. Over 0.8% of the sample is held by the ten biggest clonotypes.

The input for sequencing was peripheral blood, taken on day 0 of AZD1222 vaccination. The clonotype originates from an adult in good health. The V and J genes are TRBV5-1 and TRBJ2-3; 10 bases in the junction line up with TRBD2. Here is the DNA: TGCGCCAGCAGCTTGGAAGGGACTAGCGGCACAGATACGCAGTATTTT. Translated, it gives CASSLEGTSGTDTQYF.